This T cell receptor (beta chain) originates from a study of OX40 agonist ivuxolimab in advanced cancers. Study-wide background: Of the participants, under 50% had some prior anti-PD-1, anti-PD-L1 or anti-CTLA-4 therapy, which was allowed.

For this clone: Its antigen remains unknown.

V shed 10 bases and J shed 4 bases, with 36 bases lying between them. This CDR3 spans 20 amino acids. The germline CDR1 and CDR2 sequences are MNHEY and SMNVEV (reference sequence). General study results and limits: Those patients achieving a partial response at 0.1-3.0 mg/kg showed among the lowest clonal expansion. CD4+ T cells averaged fewer expanded clones than CD8+ T cells.

The repertoire was sequenced with immunoSEQ multiplex PCR; TCRdb's copy has only in-frame clones and lacks some. Found here are about 73,000 clones, 75% to 95% of them singletons; the top ten hold less than 0.6%. The clonotype comes from an adult with an advanced solid tumor such as melanoma, head and neck, liver or kidney cancer. The sequenced sample was CD4+ or CD8+ T cells sorted from blood, obtained in a trial of the OX40 agonist ivuxolimab. The V gene is TRBV27, the J gene TRBJ2-3, with D perhaps TRBD1 (6 bases). The CDR3 sequence: CATLKGRGIFAGPGPDTQYF. In DNA, the CDR3 is TGTGCCACTTTAAAGGGAAGGGGGATTTTTGCGGGCCCCGGTCCAGATACGCAGTATTTT.